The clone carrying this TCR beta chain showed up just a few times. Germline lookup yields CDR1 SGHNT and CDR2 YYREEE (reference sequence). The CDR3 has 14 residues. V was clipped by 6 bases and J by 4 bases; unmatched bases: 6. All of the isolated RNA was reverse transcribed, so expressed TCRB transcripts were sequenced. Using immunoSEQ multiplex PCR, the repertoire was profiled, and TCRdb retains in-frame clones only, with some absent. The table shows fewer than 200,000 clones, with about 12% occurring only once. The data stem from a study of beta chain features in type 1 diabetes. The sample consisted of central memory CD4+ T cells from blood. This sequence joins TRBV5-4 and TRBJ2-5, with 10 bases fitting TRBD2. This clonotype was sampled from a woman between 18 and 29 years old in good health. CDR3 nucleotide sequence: TGTGCCAGCACCCTAGCGGGAGTGGGAGAGACCCAGTACTTC. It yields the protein CASTLAGVGETQYF.